This TCR beta chain was recovered during a study of tumor and adjacent non-tumor tissue in lung cancer (dated by TCRdb to 2017 to 2018). At the level of the whole study: By cancer type, the cohort comprised approximately 12 adenocarcinoma patients, a couple of squamous cell carcinoma patients and 1 small cell lung cancer patient. Ages among the 15 or so patients ranged from about 30 to 85 years, there were about ten men and 5 women, and disease was at TNM stage I to III. Sequencing produced about 130 million productive TCRbeta reads in total, an average of about 4.5 million reads per sample. The study compared bulk TCRbeta repertoires from lung tumor tissue and matched distant non-tumor lung tissue of roughly 14 lung cancer patients. TCRbeta CDR3 sequencing was performed on about 30 paired specimens, with one tumor sample and one normal lung sample collected per patient. What the research found in general, with its limitations: Only about 16 patients were included in the cohort, and the need for larger samples and more detailed clinical data was noted by the authors. The top 100 clones accounted for a significantly larger cumulative portion of the repertoire in normal lung than in tumor tissue. Neither the sequencing platform nor unique molecular identifiers are mentioned in the methods. Peripheral blood was not sequenced, so blood TCRbeta repertoires were not examined in the lung cancer patients of the study. Tumor tissue showed significantly greater TCR diversity (inverse Simpson) than normal lung tissue (about 400 vs 180, P = 0.0075, Mann-Whitney U test). TCR diversity was significantly higher in younger patients, and greater tumor TCR diversity was associated with shorter overall survival and shorter disease-free survival.

The germline V gene provides CDR1 MDHEN and CDR2 SYDVKM. Trimming takes 10 bases from V and 4 bases from J, and the germline ends sit 17 bases apart. The CDR3 contains 14 residues, cysteine and phenylalanine counted. Solely the CDR3 DNA is kept, with 42 bases framed from the first base. Receptors were amplified or captured by multiplex PCR. Sequencing relied on an Illumina HiSeq 2500. TCRbeta libraries were constructed through three rounds of nested PCR with primers (Table S4) according to protocols modified from ARM-PCR. Before sequencing, PCR products in the 200-500 bp range were cut out of the gel and cleaned up using the QIAquick gel extraction kit. On the study's bioinformatics: Reads were cleaned using Trimmomatic, were merged into complete CDR3 sequences using FLASH, and were assigned to V(D)J germline segments using MiTCR. Clonal diversity was computed as the inverse Simpson's index with VDJtools. In-frame sequences without a premature stop codon were defined as productive reads. Using fastp trimming at Q25 and MiXCR clonotype assembly, TCRdb reanalyzed the public sequencing data and kept in-frame beta chains. Every entry covers one CDR3 protein and lists the most common genes and DNA from its rows. TCRdb's processing, not the authors' own work, is the source of the V and J calls. The sample data list about 43,000 distinct CDR3 sequences, and roughly 60% of these were observed just once. The ten largest clones take up under 60% of the sample.

This clonotype has at least ten counts. Its binding antigen is unknown. Base quality data are lacking; no much larger clone is found one base away. Bulk unsorted tissue served as the source for RNA extraction, and RNA quality was assessed using a NanoDrop ND-1000 and an Agilent 2100. The normal lung samples consisted of distant non-tumor tissue collected more than 3 cm from the tumor edge. Newly diagnosed lung cancer patients without prior chemotherapy who had been admitted for thoracic surgery in China between August and November 2014 were enrolled as donors. The study excluded patients who had received radiotherapy or chemotherapy before or who had another cancer at the same time. Surgical tissue pieces of roughly 1-2 cm3 were preserved in RNAlater solution and were kept at -80 degrees C until use.

Sample: distant non-tumor lung tissue. The origin of this receptor is a man aged 50-60 years with non-small cell lung cancer. Here the chain combines TRBV28 and TRBJ2-1; 6 matching bases give a weak D call of TRBD2. The CDR3 protein sequence reads: CATGGGDEYNEQFF. The bases read TGTGCCACCGGGGGTGGGGACGAATACAATGAGCAGTTCTTC.